Given below is one T cell receptor (beta chain) in context. What it binds is unknown. This sample is part of a study of Tregs in tolerant kidney transplant recipients. About the study: Related graft donors supplied nonmyeloablative bone marrow transplants, and mixed chimerism was transient.

Profiled with immunoSEQ multiplex PCR; TCRdb holds only in-frame clones, not every one. This sample has 75,000 to 80,000 clones, with around 93% found just once. Study conclusions and caveats: Changing PCR primers prevented nucleotide comparison between some patients' samples. Few patients were studied, so findings need validation in larger groups. Activated donor B cell expansion appeared to reveal the most relevant donor-specific TCRbeta repertoire.

Trimming stripped 0 bases from V and 3 bases from J, with 12 bases between. The CDR3 runs 15 residues. Germline CDR1 LNHNV, CDR2 YYDKDF (reference sequence). The chain joins TRBV15 to TRBJ2-7; the D gene is possibly TRBD1 (6 bases). This TCR came from a human donor who received a combined kidney and bone marrow transplant. Sequencing used Tregs from blood, obtained before the transplant. The CDR3 bases are TGTGCCACCAGCAGAGATCTGGGACAAAACTACGAGCAGTACTTC. This codes for CATSRDLGQNYEQYF.